This T cell receptor beta chain is from a study of T cell clonality in common variable immunodeficiency. Germline CDR1 reads LNHDA; CDR2 reads SQIVND (reference sequence). With 10 bases removed from V and 5 bases from J, the gap between germline ends came to 5 bases. The length of the CDR3 is 9 residues. Study outcomes and limitations: In common variable immunodeficiency, TCR beta chains reportedly carried fewer deletions and N-nucleotide insertions.

CVID subjects had received replacement immunoglobulin for at least one year. Donors gave about 5 to 8 ml heparinized peripheral whole blood. Only in-frame clones appear in the TCRdb table, and some are missing; sequencing was by immunoSEQ multiplex PCR. The sample shows about 34,000 clones, none of them appearing just once. At least ten counts were recorded for this clone. Its cognate antigen is unknown. From the germline J gene comes the end of the CDR3, since the read stops 3 residues before it. V is TRBV19 and J is TRBJ1-1; D gene unclear. This TCR was recovered from a human donor with common variable immunodeficiency. Sequenced sample: peripheral blood mononuclear cells. The CDR3 bases that were read are TGTGCCAATCGGACTGAA. Protein product: CANRTE. In full, the CDR3 reads CANRTEAFF.